The text below deals with one T cell receptor (beta chain). Its antigen remains unknown. In the United States, treatment was given to all participants with HIV. Germline assignment: CDR1 MGHDK and CDR2 SYGVNS. CDR3 length equals 14 residues. The V end lost 2 bases, the J end lost 5 bases, and 13 bases lay between the germline ends. Survey-level immunoSEQ v3.0 assays were run. TCRdb's copy holds only in-frame clones and misses some; the assay was immunoSEQ multiplex PCR. Of some 25,000 clones detected, about four fifths appear once; the ten largest clones hold roughly 5.7%. The data stem from a study of long-term antiretroviral therapy in people with HIV. The study's findings and limits: HIV repertoires had narrower CDR3 length ranges than controls. Clonal expansions arising prior to ART prevailed in the repertoire at every time point. Possibly under older ART regimens, blood was drawn between the mid-2000s and the late 2010s.

This TCR was recovered from a young man with HIV. Sample: unsorted PBMCs, taken 0.7 years before starting antiretroviral therapy. The rearrangement links TRBV25-1 to TRBJ2-7, with a tentative D call TRBD1 (5 bases). Written as DNA, the CDR3 is TGTGCCAGCAGTGAAGGACATTTAGCCGACGAGCAGTACTTC. Its translation: CASSEGHLADEQYF.